This T cell receptor (beta chain) was sequenced in a study of shared clonotypes between healthy human individuals. An assay was performed, and its level was deep. Study processing details: ImmunoSEQ yielded junction-only sequences lacking quality scores, so filtering differed. Here immunoSEQ multiplex PCR was the method, and the copy in TCRdb shows in-frame clones only, minus some. The V and J calls and the clone size are those of that table, but D and trimming were determined from the DNA. The top ten clones hold 0.13% of a sample with some 2,000,000 clones, around 95% of them seen once. Germline loops: CDR1 ENHRY, CDR2 SYGVKD. Trimming removed 6 bases from V and 5 bases from J, with 11 bases in between. This CDR3 contains 13 residues.

The sample taken for sequencing was naive CD4+ T cells sorted from blood. As to subset: CD45RA+ positively selected. This receptor was taken from a man aged 18 to 30 in good health. The chain uses TRBV10-3 and TRBJ1-5; TRBD1 is a possible D gene (5 bases). CDR3 coding DNA: TGTGCCATCAGCCAGACAGATTATCAGCCCCAGCATTTT. This gives the protein CAISQTDYQPQHF.